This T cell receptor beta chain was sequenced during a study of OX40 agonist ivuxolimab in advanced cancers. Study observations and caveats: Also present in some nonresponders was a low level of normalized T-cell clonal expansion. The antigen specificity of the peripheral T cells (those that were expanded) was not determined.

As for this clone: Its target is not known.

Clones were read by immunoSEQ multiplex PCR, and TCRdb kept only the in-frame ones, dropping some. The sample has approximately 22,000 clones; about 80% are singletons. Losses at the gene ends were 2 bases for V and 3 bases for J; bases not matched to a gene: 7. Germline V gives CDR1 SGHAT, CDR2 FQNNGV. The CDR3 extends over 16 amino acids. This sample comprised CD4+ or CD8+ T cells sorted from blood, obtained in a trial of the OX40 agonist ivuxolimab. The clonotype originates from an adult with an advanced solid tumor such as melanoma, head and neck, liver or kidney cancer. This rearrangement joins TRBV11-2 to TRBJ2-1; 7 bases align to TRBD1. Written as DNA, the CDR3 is TGTGCCAGCAGCTTACTCCGACAGGGCTACTACAATGAGCAGTTCTTC. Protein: CASSLLRQGYYNEQFF.